A single sample is the source of the 2 T cell receptor beta chains below, sequenced in a study of chemoradiotherapy in HPV16-positive cancers. Profiling relied on immunoSEQ multiplex PCR, and the TCRdb table lists in-frame clones only, not all of them. The sample includes around 8,800 clones, roughly 85% of them seen just once. The sample consisted of tumor tissue, taken from a patient who underwent chemoradiotherapy. All receptors derive from a human donor with HPV-associated anogenital cancer.

CDR3 DNA: TGCGCCAGCAGCAGCCTGTCTAGCGGGGCCTTCTTAGATACGCAGTATTTT. Amino acid sequence: CASSSLSSGAFLDTQYF. The chain has TRBV5-1 and TRBJ2-3; 9 nucleotides agree with TRBD2. The V gene's germline CDR1 is SGHRS and CDR2 YFSETQ. This CDR3 is built from 17 residues. The junction had 14 bases not matched to a gene; V was cut back by 4 bases and J by 5 bases.

This chain links TRBV7-6 with TRBJ1-6; no clear D. CDR3 length: 11 residues. V was clipped by 2 bases and J by 9 bases, with 2 bases between them. CDR1 SGHVS and CDR2 FNYEAQ come from the germline V gene. The CDR3 DNA is TGTGCCAGCAGCTTATCTTCACCCCTCCACTTT. Translating gives CASSLSSPLHF.